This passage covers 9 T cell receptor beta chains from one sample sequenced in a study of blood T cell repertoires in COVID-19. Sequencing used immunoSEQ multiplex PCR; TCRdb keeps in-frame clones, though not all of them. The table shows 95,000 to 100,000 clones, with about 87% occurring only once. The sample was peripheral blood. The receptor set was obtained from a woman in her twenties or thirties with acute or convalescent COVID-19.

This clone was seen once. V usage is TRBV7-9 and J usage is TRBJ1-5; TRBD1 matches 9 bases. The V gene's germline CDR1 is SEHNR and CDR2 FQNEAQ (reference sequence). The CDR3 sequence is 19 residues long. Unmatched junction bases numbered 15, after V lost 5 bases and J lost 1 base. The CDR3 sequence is CASSTTRTGDTPSNQPQHF. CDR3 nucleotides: TGTGCCAGCAGCACAACCCGGACAGGGGATACTCCAAGCAATCAGCCCCAGCATTTT.

Here the CDR3 reads CASSEYSGNTIYF. Here the CDR3 DNA reads TGTGCCAGCTCCGAGTACTCTGGAAACACCATATATTTT. The chain combines TRBV18 with TRBJ1-3; D unclear. The germline CDR1 and CDR2 sequences are KGHSH and LQKENI. This CDR3 has 13 residues. V lost 6 bases to trimming and J lost 0 bases, with 6 bases between them.

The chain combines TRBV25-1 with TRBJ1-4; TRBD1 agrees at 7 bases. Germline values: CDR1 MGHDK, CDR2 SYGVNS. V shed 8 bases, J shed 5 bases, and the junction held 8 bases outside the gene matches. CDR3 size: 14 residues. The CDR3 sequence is CASQGGWENEKLFF. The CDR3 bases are TGTGCCAGCCAGGGGGGCTGGGAGAATGAAAAACTGTTTTTT.

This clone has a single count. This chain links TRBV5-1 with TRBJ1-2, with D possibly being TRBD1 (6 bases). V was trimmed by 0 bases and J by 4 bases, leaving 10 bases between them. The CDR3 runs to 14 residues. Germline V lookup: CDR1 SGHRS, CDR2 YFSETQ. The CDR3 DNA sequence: TGCGCCAGCAGCTTGGGAGGGGGTAGCTATGGCTACACCTTC. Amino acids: CASSLGGGSYGYTF.

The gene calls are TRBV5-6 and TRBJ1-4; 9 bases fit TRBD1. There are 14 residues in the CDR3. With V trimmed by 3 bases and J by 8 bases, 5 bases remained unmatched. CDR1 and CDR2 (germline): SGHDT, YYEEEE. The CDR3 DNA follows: TGTGCCAGCAGCTCCGGGACAGGGCTAGAAAAACTGTTTTTT. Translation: CASSSGTGLEKLFF.

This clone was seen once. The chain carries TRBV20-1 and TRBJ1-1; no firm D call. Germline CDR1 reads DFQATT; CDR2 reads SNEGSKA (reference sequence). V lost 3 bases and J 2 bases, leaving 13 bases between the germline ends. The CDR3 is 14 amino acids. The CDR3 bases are TGCAGTGCTAGTGGCGGTGGAATAAACACTGAAGCTTTCTTT. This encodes CSASGGGINTEAFF.

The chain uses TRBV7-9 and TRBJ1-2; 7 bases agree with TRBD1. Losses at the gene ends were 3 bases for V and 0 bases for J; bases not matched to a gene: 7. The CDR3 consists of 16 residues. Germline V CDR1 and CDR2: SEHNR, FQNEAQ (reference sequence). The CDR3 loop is CASSLGGQEANYGYTF. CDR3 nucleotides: TGTGCCAGCAGCTTGGGTGGACAGGAAGCTAACTATGGCTACACCTTC.

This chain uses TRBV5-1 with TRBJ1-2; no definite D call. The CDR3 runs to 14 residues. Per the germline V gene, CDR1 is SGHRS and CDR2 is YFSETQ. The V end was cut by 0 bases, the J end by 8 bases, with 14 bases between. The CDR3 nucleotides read TGCGCCAGCAGCTTGGTATCTGGGCAGGAAGGCTACACCTTC. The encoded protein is CASSLVSGQEGYTF.

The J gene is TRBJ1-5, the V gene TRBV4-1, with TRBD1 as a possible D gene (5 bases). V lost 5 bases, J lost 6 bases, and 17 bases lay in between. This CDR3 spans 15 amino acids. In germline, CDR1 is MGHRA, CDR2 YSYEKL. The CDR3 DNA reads TGCGCCAGCAGCTCCCCGGGGGGGGGACGTCAGCCCCAGCATTTT. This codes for CASSSPGGGRQPQHF.